The sequence of this T cell receptor beta chain was determined in a study of blood T cell repertoires in COVID-19. Study processing details: By means of reference gene primer amplification, nucleated cell counts were estimated. The assay was immunoSEQ multiplex PCR, and TCRdb's table has in-frame clones only and misses some. V, J and clone size were drawn from that table, and D and trimming were deduced from the DNA. This table has about 46,000 clones, 80% to 90% appearing once. CDR3 length: 15 residues. Germline assignment: CDR1 SGHRS and CDR2 YFSETQ. The V end was cut by 7 bases, the J end by 1 base, with 15 bases between.

This chain connects TRBV5-1 to TRBJ1-5; D is unresolved. Sequenced sample: peripheral blood. This receptor was identified in a man between 60 and 70 years old with acute or convalescent COVID-19. The DNA for the CDR3 is TGCGCCAGCTCCCCGGACTCGGGGAGCAATCAGCCCCAGCATTTT. Its protein is CASSPDSGSNQPQHF.